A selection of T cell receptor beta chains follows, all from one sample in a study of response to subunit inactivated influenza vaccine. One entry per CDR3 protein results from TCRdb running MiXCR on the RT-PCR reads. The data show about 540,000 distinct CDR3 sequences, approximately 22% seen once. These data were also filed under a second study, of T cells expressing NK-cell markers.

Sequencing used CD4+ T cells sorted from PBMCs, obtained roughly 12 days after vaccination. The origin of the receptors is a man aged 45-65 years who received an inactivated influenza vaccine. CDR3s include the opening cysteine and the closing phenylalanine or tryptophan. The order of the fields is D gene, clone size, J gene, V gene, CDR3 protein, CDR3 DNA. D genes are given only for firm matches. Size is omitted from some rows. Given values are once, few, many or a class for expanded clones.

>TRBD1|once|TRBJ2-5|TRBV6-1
CASKRDRTRNQYF
TGTGCCAGCAAACGGGACAGGACGAGGAACCAGTACTTC
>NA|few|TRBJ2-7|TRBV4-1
CASSSQGAEAYEQYF
TGCGCCAGCAGCTCCCAAGGGGCCGAAGCCTACGAGCAGTACTTC
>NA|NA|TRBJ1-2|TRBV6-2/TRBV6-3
CASSYWRWTNYGYTF
TGTGCCAGCAGTTACTGGAGGTGGACTAACTATGGCTACACCTTC
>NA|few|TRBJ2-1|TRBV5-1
CATKDVSYNEQFF
TGCGCCACCAAAGACGTCTCCTACAATGAGCAGTTCTTC
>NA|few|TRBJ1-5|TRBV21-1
CASSRRTGGGSNQPQHF
TGTGCCAGCAGCAGACGGACAGGGGGCGGAAGCAATCAGCCCCAGCATTTT
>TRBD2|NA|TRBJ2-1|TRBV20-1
CSASHRTSGYNEQFF
TGCAGTGCCTCCCATAGGACTAGCGGTTACAATGAGCAGTTCTTC
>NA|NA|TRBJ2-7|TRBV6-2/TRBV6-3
CASSRDPSYEQYF
TGTGCCAGCAGCCGGGACCCATCCTACGAGCAGTACTTC
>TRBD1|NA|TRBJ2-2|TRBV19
CASSGTGWTGELFF
TGTGCCAGTTCCGGGACAGGGTGGACCGGGGAGCTGTTTTTT
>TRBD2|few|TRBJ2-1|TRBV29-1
CSVAGTSLFSEQFF
TGCAGCGTCGCCGGGACTAGCCTTTTTAGTGAGCAGTTCTTC
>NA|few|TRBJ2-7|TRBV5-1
CASSLAPGYGEQYF
TGCGCCAGCAGCTTGGCCCCGGGGTACGGCGAGCAGTACTTC
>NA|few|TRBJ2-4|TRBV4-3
CASSQEIPDSSIAKNIQYF
TGCGCCAGCAGCCAAGAAATACCGGACAGCTCAATAGCCAAAAACATTCAGTACTTC
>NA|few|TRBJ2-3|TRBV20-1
CSARKTLVVDTQYF
TGCAGTGCTAGAAAGACACTAGTTGTAGATACGCAGTATTTT
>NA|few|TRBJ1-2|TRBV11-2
CASSLGRNQAAPDYGYTF
TGTGCCAGCAGCTTAGGTCGTAATCAGGCTGCCCCGGACTATGGCTACACCTTC
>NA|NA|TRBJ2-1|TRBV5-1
CASGVSRGWSDEQFF
TGCGCCAGCGGTGTCTCGAGAGGCTGGTCCGATGAGCAGTTCTTC
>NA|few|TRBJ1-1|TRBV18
CASSPKTGFAEAFF
TGTGCCAGCTCACCGAAGACGGGTTTCGCTGAAGCTTTCTTT
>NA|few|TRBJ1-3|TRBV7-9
CASTRDVVANTIYF
TGTGCCAGCACCCGGGACGTCGTTGCGAACACCATATATTTT
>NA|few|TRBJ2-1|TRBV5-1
CASSLVGGRNEQFF
TGCGCCAGCAGCTTGGTGGGGGGACGCAATGAGCAGTTCTTC
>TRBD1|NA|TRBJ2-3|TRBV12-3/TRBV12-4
CASSQGTGFFGDTQYF
TGTGCCAGCAGCCAGGGGACAGGGTTTTTCGGAGATACGCAGTATTTT
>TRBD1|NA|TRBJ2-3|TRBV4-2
CASSGRQGADDTQYF
TGTGCCAGCAGCGGGCGACAGGGGGCAGATGATACGCAGTATTTT
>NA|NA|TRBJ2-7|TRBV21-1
CASSAGGESSYEQYF
TGTGCCAGCAGCGCGGGCGGTGAGAGCTCCTACGAGCAGTACTTC
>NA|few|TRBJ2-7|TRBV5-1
CASSRDTGTQYEQYF
TGCGCCAGCAGCCGAGATACCGGGACACAATACGAGCAGTACTTC
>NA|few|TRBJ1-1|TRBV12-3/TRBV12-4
CASIILRNLTEAFF
TGTGCCAGCATCATATTACGGAACCTCACTGAAGCTTTCTTT
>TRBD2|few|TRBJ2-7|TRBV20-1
CSASRTSGLSGYEQYF
TGCAGTGCTAGCCGGACTAGCGGCTTAAGTGGGTACGAGCAGTACTTC
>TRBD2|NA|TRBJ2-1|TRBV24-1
CATSGLAGAGYNEQFF
TGTGCCACCAGTGGACTAGCGGGAGCCGGCTACAATGAGCAGTTCTTC
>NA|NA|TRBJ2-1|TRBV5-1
CASSSSGVHNEQFF
TGCGCCAGCAGCTCGTCAGGGGTCCACAATGAGCAGTTCTTC
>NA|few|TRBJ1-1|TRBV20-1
CSARDSNGYVRRNTEAFF
TGCAGTGCTAGAGATTCTAATGGTTACGTCAGGCGGAACACTGAAGCTTTCTTT
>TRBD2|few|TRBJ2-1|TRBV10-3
CAISATSGVPYNEQFF
TGTGCCATCAGTGCGACTAGCGGGGTACCCTACAATGAGCAGTTCTTC
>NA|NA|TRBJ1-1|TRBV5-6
CASSRRGGNTEAFF
TGTGCCAGCAGCCGCCGGGGGGGGAACACTGAAGCTTTCTTT
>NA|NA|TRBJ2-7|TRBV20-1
CSAREPSAAGKQYF
TGCAGTGCTAGAGAGCCGTCAGCGGCTGGAAAGCAGTACTTC
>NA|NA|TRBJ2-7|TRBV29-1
CSVALGWTYEQYF
TGCAGCGTTGCCTTGGGGTGGACCTACGAGCAGTACTTC
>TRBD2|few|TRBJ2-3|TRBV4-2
CASSQDASGTTATQYF
TGTGCCAGCAGCCAAGACGCTAGCGGGACCACCGCTACGCAGTATTTT
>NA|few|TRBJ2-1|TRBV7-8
CASSPSRLVYNEQFF
TGTGCCAGCAGCCCTTCCAGGCTGGTCTACAATGAGCAGTTCTTC
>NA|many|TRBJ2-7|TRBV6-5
CASRTGRYEQYF
TGTGCCAGCAGGACAGGGAGGTACGAGCAGTACTTC
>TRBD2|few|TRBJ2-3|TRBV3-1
CASSQEGLAYTQYF
TGTGCCAGCAGCCAAGAGGGACTAGCCTATACGCAGTATTTT
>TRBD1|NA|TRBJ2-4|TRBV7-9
CASSLGQGQNIQYF
TGTGCCAGCAGCCTGGGACAGGGACAAAACATTCAGTACTTC
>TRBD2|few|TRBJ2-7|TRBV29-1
CSVVGTSGSSYEQYF
TGCAGCGTTGTCGGGACTAGCGGGAGCTCCTACGAGCAGTACTTC
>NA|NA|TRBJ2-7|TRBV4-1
CASSQENPGHGYEQYF
TGCGCCAGCAGCCAAGAAAATCCGGGACACGGATACGAGCAGTACTTC
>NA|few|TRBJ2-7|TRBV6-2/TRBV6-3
CASSQLRDEQYF
TGTGCCAGCAGCCAGCTAAGGGACGAGCAGTACTTC
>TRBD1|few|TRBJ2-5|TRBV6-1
CASSRVQGEWETQYF
TGTGCCAGCAGCCGCGTCCAGGGGGAGTGGGAGACCCAGTACTTC
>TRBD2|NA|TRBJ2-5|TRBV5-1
CASRDSGGYETQYF
TGCGCCAGCAGAGATAGCGGGGGCTACGAGACCCAGTACTTC
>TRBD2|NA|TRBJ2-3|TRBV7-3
CASSSGLAGDTDTQYF
TGTGCCAGCAGCTCGGGACTAGCGGGAGACACAGATACGCAGTATTTT
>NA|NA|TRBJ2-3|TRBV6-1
CASRLGLRTDTQYF
TGTGCCAGCAGACTGGGACTGCGCACAGATACGCAGTATTTT
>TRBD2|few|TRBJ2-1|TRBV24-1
CATRGLAGEQFF
TGTGCCACCAGGGGACTAGCGGGAGAGCAGTTCTTC
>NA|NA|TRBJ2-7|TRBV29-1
CSVEGTATSYEQHF
TGCAGCGTTGAAGGGACCGCGACTTCGTACGAGCAGCACTTC
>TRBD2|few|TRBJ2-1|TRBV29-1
CSVVGLAGNSYNEQFF
TGCAGCGTTGTGGGACTAGCGGGGAACTCCTACAATGAGCAGTTCTTC
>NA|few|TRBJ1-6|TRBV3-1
CASSQVGYTSPLHF
TGTGCCAGCAGCCAAGTCGGGTACACTTCACCCCTCCACTTT